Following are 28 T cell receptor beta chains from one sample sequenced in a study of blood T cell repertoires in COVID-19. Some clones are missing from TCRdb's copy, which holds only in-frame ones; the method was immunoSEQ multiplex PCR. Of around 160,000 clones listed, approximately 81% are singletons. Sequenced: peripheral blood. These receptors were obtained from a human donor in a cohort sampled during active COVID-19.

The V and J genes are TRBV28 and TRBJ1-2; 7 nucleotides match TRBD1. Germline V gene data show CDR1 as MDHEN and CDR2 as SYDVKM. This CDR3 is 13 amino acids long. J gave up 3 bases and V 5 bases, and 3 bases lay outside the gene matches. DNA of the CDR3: TGTGCCAGCAGTCCGACAGGGTACTATGGCTACACCTTC. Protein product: CASSPTGYYGYTF.

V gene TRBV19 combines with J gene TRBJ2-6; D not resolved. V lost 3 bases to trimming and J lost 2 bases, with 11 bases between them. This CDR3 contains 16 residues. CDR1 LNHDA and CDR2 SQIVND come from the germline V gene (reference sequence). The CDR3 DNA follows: TGTGCCAGTAGTATCCTTCTAGGAGCTGGGGCCAACGTCCTGACTTTC. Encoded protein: CASSILLGAGANVLTF.

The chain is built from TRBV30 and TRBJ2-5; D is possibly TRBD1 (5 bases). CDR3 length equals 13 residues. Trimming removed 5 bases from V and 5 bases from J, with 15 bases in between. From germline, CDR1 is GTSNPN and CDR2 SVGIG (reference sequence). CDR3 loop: CAWAYRRGETQYF. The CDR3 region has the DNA TGTGCCTGGGCCTACAGGCGAGGCGAGACCCAGTACTTC.

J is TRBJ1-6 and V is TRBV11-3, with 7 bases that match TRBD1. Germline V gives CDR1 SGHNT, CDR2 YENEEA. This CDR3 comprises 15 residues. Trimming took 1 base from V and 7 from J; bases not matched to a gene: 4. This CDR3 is CASSLGGTENSPLHF. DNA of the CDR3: TGTGCCAGCAGCTTAGGGGGGACAGAAAATTCACCCCTCCACTTT.

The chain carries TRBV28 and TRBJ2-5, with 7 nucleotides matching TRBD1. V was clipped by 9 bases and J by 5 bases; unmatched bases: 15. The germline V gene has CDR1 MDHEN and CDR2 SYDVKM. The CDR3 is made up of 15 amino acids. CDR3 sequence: CASSGQRTVVETQYF. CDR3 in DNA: TGTGCCAGTTCGGGACAGCGGACGGTGGTCGAGACCCAGTACTTC.

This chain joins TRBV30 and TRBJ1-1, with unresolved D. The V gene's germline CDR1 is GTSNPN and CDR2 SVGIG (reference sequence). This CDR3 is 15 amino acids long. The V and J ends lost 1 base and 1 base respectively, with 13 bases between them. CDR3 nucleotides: TGTGCCTGGAGTGCGGGCGGGAAAAGGAACACTGAAGCTTTCTTT. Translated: CAWSAGGKRNTEAFF.

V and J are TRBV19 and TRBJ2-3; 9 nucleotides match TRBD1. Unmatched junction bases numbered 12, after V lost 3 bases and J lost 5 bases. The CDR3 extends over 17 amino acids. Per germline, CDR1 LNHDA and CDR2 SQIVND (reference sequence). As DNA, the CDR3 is TGTGCCAGTAGTATGCCCACCGGGGACAGGGTGGTAGATACGCAGTATTTT. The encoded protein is CASSMPTGDRVVDTQYF. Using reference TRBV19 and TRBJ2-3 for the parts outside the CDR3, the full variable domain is DGGITQSPKYLFRKEGQNVTLSCEQNLNHDAMYWYRQDPGQGLRLIYYSQIVNDFQKGDIAEGYSVSREKKESFPLTVTSAQKNPTAFYLCASSMPTGDRVVDTQYFGPGTRLTVL.

CDR3 in amino acids: CASSRPGQNNQPQHF. CDR3 in DNA: TGTGCCAGCTCCCGACCGGGACAGAACAATCAGCCCCAGCATTTT. This chain joins TRBV6-5 and TRBJ1-5, with 7 bases fitting TRBD1. The CDR3 is 15 amino acids. V was clipped by 8 bases and J by 3 bases; unmatched bases: 10. CDR1 and CDR2 from the germline V gene are MNHEY and SVGAGI.

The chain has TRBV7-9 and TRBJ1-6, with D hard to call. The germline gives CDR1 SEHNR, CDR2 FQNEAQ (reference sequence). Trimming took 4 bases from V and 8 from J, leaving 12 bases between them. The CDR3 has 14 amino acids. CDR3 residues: CASSSSGSDSPLHF. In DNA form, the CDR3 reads TGTGCCAGCAGCTCGTCGGGGTCTGATTCACCCCTCCACTTT.

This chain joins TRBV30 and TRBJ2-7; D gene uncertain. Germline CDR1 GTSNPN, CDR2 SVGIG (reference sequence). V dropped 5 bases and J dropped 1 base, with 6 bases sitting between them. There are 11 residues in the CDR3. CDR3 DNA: TGTGCCTGGGGGCAGTCCTACGAGCAGTACTTC. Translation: CAWGQSYEQYF.

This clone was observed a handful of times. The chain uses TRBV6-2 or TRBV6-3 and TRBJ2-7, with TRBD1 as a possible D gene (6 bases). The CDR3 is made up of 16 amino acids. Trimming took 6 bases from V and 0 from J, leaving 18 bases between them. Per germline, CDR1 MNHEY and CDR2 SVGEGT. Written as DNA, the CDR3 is TGTGCCAGCAGCACCAACAGGGCCTGGAGCTCCTACGAGCAGTACTTC. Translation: CASSTNRAWSSYEQYF.

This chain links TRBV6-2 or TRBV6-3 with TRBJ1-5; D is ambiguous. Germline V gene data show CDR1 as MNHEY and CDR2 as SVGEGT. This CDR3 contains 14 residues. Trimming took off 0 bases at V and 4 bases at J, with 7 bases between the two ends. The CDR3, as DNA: TGTGCCAGCAGTTACTCCCCGGAGAATCAGCCCCAGCATTTT. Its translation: CASSYSPENQPQHF.

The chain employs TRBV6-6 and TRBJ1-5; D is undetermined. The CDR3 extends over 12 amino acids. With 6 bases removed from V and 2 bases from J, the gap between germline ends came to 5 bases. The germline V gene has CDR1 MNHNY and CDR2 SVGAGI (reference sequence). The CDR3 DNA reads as TGTGCCAGCAGGGCCCGCAATCAGCCCCAGCATTTT. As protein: CASRARNQPQHF.

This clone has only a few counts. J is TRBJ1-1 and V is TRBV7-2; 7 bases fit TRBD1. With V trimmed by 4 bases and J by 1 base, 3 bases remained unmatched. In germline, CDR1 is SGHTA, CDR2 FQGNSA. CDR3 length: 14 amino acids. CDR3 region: CASSSTGTNTEAFF. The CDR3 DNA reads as TGTGCCAGCAGCTCGACAGGGACGAACACTGAAGCTTTCTTT.

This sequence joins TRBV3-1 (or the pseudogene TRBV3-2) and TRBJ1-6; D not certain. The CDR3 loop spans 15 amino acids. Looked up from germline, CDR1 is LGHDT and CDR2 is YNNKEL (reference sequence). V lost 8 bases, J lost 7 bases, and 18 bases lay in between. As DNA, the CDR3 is TGTGCCAGCCCCCCCGGGTTCGTCGGAAATTCACCCCTCCACTTT. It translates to CASPPGFVGNSPLHF.

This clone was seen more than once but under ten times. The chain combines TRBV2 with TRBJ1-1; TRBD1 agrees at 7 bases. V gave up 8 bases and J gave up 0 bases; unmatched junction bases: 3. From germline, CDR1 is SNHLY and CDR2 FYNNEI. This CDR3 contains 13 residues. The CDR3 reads CASGQGVNTEAFF. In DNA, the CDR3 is TGTGCCAGCGGCCAGGGGGTGAACACTGAAGCTTTCTTT.

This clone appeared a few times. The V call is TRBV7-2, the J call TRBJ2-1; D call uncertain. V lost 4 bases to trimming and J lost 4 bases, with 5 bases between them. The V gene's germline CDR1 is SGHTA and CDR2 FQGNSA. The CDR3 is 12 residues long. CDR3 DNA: TGTGCCAGCAGCTCTAGGTACAATGAGCAGTTCTTC. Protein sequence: CASSSRYNEQFF.

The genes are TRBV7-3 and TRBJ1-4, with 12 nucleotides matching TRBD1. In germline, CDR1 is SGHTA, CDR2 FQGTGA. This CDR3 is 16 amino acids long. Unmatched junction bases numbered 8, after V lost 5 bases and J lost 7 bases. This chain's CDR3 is CASSPGTGGEFEKLFF. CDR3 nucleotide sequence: TGTGCCAGCAGCCCCGGGACAGGGGGCGAGTTTGAAAAACTGTTTTTT.

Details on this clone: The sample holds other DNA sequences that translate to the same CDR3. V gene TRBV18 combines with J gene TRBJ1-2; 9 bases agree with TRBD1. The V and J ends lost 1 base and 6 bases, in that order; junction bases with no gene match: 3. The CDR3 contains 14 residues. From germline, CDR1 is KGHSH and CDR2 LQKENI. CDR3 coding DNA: TGTGCCAGCTCACCACGGACAGGGGCTGATGGCTACACCTTC. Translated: CASSPRTGADGYTF.

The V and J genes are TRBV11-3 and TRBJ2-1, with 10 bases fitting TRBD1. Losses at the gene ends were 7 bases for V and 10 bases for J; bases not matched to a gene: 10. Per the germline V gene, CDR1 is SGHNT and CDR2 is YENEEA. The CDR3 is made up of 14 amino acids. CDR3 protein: CASTPGQGPTEQFF. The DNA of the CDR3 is TGTGCCAGCACCCCGGGACAGGGGCCTACCGAGCAGTTCTTC.

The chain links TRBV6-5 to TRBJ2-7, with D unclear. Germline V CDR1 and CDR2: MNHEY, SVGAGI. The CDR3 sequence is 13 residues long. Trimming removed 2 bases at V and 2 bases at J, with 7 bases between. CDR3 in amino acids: CASSYATAYEQYF. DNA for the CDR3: TGTGCCAGCAGTTACGCTACCGCCTACGAGCAGTACTTC.

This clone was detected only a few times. In DNA form, the CDR3 reads TGTGCCAGCAGCCAACAGTTAACTGGAAACACCATATATTTT. Its protein product is CASSQQLTGNTIYF. V usage is TRBV3-1 (or the pseudogene TRBV3-2) and J usage is TRBJ1-3; D call uncertain. V gave up 2 bases and J gave up 2 bases, with 7 bases separating them. CDR1 is LGHDT and CDR2 is YNNKEL in the germline V gene (reference sequence). This CDR3 is 14 amino acids long.

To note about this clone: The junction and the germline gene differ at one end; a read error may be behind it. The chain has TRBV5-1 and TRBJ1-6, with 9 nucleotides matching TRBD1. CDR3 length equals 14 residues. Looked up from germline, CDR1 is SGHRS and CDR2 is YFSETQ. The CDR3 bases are TGCGCCAACAGCACCGGGACAGGGAATTCACCCCTCCACTTT. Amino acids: CANSTGTGNSPLHF. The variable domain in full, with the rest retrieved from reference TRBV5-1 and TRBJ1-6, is KAGVTQTPRYLIKTRGQQVTLSCSPISGHRSVSWYQQTPGQGLQFLFEYFSETQRNKGNFPGRFSGRQFSNSRSEMNVSTLELGDSALYLCANSTGTGNSPLHFGNGTRLTVT.

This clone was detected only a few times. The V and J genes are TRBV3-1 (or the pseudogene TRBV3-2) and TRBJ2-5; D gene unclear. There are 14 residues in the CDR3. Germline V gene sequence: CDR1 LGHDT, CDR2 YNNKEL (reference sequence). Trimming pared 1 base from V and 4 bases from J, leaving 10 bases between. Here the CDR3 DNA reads TGTGCCAGCAGCCAAGGATACATTCGAGAGACCCAGTACTTC. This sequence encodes CASSQGYIRETQYF.

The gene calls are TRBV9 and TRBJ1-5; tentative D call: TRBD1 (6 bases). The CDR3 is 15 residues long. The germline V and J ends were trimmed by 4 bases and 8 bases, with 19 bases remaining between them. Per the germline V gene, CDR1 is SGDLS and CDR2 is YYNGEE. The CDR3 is CASSIRDTSGEPQHF. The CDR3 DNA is TGTGCCAGCAGCATACGGGACACCTCAGGGGAGCCCCAGCATTTT.

The CDR3, as DNA: TGTGCCAGCAGCCAAGTGCACAGGGGGGAAAACACTGAAGCTTTCTTT. It translates to CASSQVHRGENTEAFF. The chain carries TRBV3-1 (or the pseudogene TRBV3-2) and TRBJ1-1, with 8 bases identical to TRBD1. With V trimmed by 1 base and J by 2 bases, 6 bases remained unmatched. This CDR3 contains 16 residues. Germline-derived CDR1 and CDR2 are LGHDT and YNNKEL (reference sequence).

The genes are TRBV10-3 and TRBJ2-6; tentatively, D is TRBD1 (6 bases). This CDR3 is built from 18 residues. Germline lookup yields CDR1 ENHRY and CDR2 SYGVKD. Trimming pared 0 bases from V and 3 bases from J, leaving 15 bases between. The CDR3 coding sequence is TGTGCCATCAGTGAGTCGATGGGGGCGCTGAGTGGGGCCAACGTCCTGACTTTC. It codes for CAISESMGALSGANVLTF.

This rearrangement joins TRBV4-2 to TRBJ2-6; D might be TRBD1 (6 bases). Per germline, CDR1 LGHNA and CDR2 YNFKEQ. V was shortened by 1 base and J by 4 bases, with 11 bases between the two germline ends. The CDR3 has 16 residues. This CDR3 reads CASSQAAGEGANVLTF. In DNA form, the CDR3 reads TGTGCCAGCAGCCAAGCGGCAGGGGAAGGGGCCAACGTCCTGACTTTC.